This T cell receptor beta chain comes out of a study of neoadjuvant anti-PD-1 for oral cavity cancer. Time point of the sample: after neoadjuvant nivolumab, at surgical resection. Patients had newly diagnosed, untreated stage II-IVA oral cavity squamous cell carcinoma. Only in-frame clones appear in the TCRdb table, and some are missing; sequencing was by immunoSEQ multiplex PCR. Seen here are approximately 8,400 clones, about 80% observed once, and the top ten hold roughly 4%. This CDR3 region has 15 residues. Germline-derived CDR1 and CDR2 are MDHEN and SYDVKM. The V and J ends lost 4 bases and 4 bases respectively, with 14 bases between them. This clone was detected only once.

The sequencing here drew on PBMCs, taken after nivolumab (anti-PD-1) treatment. The V and J genes are TRBV28 and TRBJ2-1; possibly TRBD1 for D (6 bases). This clonotype was sampled from a person between 35 and 79 years old with oral cavity squamous cell carcinoma. CDR3 sequence: CASSYGGVGYNEQFF. Written as DNA, the CDR3 is TGTGCCAGCAGTTATGGGGGCGTCGGTTACAATGAGCAGTTCTTC.